This T cell receptor (beta chain) was observed in a study of cytomegalovirus exposure and HLA in healthy donors. With 4 bases clipped from V and 0 bases from J, the junction kept 2 bases outside the gene matches. Germline V gives CDR1 ENHRY, CDR2 SYGVKD. The CDR3 sequence is 15 residues long. This clone was counted between two and nine times. PCR used 60 Vbeta primers and 13 Jbeta primers. Produced via immunoSEQ multiplex PCR; TCRdb's table is partial and in-frame only. The sample includes more than 110,000 clones, over 60% of them seen just once. The V call is TRBV10-3, the J call TRBJ2-3, with 9 bases identical to TRBD2. This receptor was taken from a man in his forties or fifties in good health and CMV-seropositive. The sample taken for sequencing was PBMCs. The CDR3 reads CAISGLAESTDTQYF. The CDR3 nucleotides read TGTGCCATCAGTGGACTAGCGGAGAGCACAGATACGCAGTATTTT.